This T cell receptor (beta chain) was observed in a study of control samples from healthy donors and cancer patients. V was pared by 1 base and J by 7 bases, with 5 bases of the junction left unmatched. Looked up from germline, CDR1 is SGHAT and CDR2 is FQNNGV. CDR3 length: 15 amino acids. Sequencing was performed with immunoSEQ multiplex PCR; in TCRdb, only in-frame clones are kept and a portion is missing. The sample holds some 3,000 clones, about 83% seen once. The chain couples TRBV11-2 to TRBJ2-1, with TRBD2 identical over 9 bases. Sequencing input: formalin-fixed, paraffin-embedded tissue. This TCR derives from a male donor with melanoma. CDR3 sequence: CASSLAPSGINEQFF. The CDR3 coding sequence is TGTGCCAGCAGCTTAGCCCCTAGCGGGATTAATGAGCAGTTCTTC.